This is a list of T cell receptor beta chains from one sample in a study of molecular identifiers for immune sequencing clone quantification. TCRdb passed the PCR reads through MiXCR, listing each CDR3 protein once. The sample holds approximately 8,000 distinct CDR3 sequences, about 30% seen once. The sequenced sample was naive CD8+ T cells from blood, with Jurkat cell RNA spiked in. The source is a human donor in good health. Some libraries in this study had Jurkat cell RNA spiked in. Each CDR3 is given with its conserved first and last residue. The D gene is left open where the match is weak. Where a row states a size, it is once, few, many or the class of an expanded clone; other rows omit it.

V gene	clone size	D gene	J gene	CDR3 protein	CDR3 DNA
TRBV4-2	-	TRBD2	TRBJ2-2	CASSRSSGTHTGELFF	TGTGCCAGCAGCCGCTCTAGCGGGACCCACACCGGGGAGCTGTTTTTT
TRBV9	-	-	TRBJ2-7	CASSQDTPYEQYF	TGTGCCAGCAGCCAGGACACCCCCTACGAGCAGTACTTC
TRBV20-1	-	-	TRBJ2-7	CSATTPYSIGLSSYEQYF	TGCAGTGCTACTACACCCTACAGTATCGGGCTCAGCTCCTACGAGCAGTACTTC
TRBV28	medium-sized	TRBD2	TRBJ2-3	CASRLADSTDTQYF	TGTGCCAGCAGACTAGCGGATAGCACAGATACGCAGTATTTT
TRBV11-3	few	-	TRBJ2-1	CASSLARANEQFF	TGTGCCAGCAGCTTAGCTAGGGCCAATGAGCAGTTCTTC
TRBV6-2/TRBV6-3	once	-	TRBJ1-5	CASRDINNQPQHF	TGTGCCAGCAGGGACATTAACAATCAGCCCCAGCATTTT
TRBV23-1	-	TRBD2	TRBJ2-7	CASSLPGTSGAPKGEQYF	TGCGCCAGCAGTCTTCCCGGGACTAGCGGAGCGCCCAAAGGGGAGCAGTACTTC
TRBV2	few	-	TRBJ2-2	CASSSTGTWGHGSRSGELFF	TGTGCCAGCAGTTCCACCGGGACTTGGGGACATGGATCAAGGTCCGGGGAGCTGTTTTTT
TRBV12-5	few	-	TRBJ2-3	CASGWGTDTQYF	TGTGCTAGTGGATGGGGCACAGATACGCAGTATTTT
TRBV21-1	medium-sized	-	TRBJ2-5	CASSKWGDGETQYF	TGTGCCAGCAGCAAATGGGGGGATGGAGAGACCCAGTACTTC
TRBV4-2	few	TRBD2	TRBJ2-7	CASAQREDVYYEQYF	TGTGCCAGCGCCCAGCGGGAGGACGTCTACTACGAGCAGTACTTC
TRBV7-9	few	-	TRBJ2-2	CASSLLDLPALTGELFF	TGTGCCAGCAGCTTACTGGACTTACCTGCCCTCACCGGGGAGCTGTTTTTT
TRBV5-1	few	-	TRBJ2-7	CASSLAGPDLEQYF	TGCGCCAGCAGCTTGGCCGGACCCGACCTCGAGCAGTACTTC
TRBV7-8	-	-	TRBJ2-1	CASSPYLRSYNEQFF	TGTGCCAGCAGCCCGTATCTCCGCTCCTACAATGAGCAGTTCTTC
TRBV12-3/TRBV12-4	few	-	TRBJ2-7	CASRRGYEQYF	TGTGCCAGCAGGCGGGGCTACGAGCAGTACTTC
TRBV10-3	medium-sized	-	TRBJ2-5	CAIGEGGQETQYF	TGTGCCATCGGAGAGGGAGGCCAAGAGACCCAGTACTTC
TRBV20-1	-	-	TRBJ2-6	CGARDGKFISSGANVLTF	TGCGGTGCTAGGGACGGGAAATTCATAAGCTCTGGGGCCAACGTCCTGACTTTC
TRBV28	medium-sized	-	TRBJ2-7	CASRPTLRVGEYF	TGTGCCAGCAGACCTACCCTCCGGGTTGGGGAGTACTTC
TRBV7-6	few	-	TRBJ2-6	CASRDRGVLTF	TGTGCCAGCAGGGACCGAGGGGTCCTGACTTTC
TRBV4-3	-	-	TRBJ2-7	CASSQGLSGREQYF	TGCGCCAGCAGCCAAGGCCTGTCCGGGCGGGAGCAGTACTTC
TRBV20-1	medium-sized	-	TRBJ1-5	CSAQGQPNQPQHF	TGCAGTGCCCAAGGTCAGCCAAATCAGCCCCAGCATTTT
TRBV7-9	-	TRBD2	TRBJ2-7	CASSLAGRAYEQYF	TGTGCCAGCAGCTTAGCCGGGAGGGCCTACGAGCAGTACTTC
TRBV28	-	TRBD2	TRBJ2-1	CASTGGNEQFF	TGTGCCAGCACGGGGGGCAATGAGCAGTTCTTC
TRBV6-2/TRBV6-3	few	-	TRBJ1-1	CASSYYGGSTEAFF	TGTGCCAGCAGTTATTACGGGGGGAGTACTGAAGCTTTCTTT
TRBV4-1	medium-sized	-	TRBJ2-5	CASSQASGAQSQYF	TGCGCCAGCAGCCAAGCGTCGGGAGCCCAGTCCCAGTACTTC
TRBV4-1	-	TRBD1	TRBJ1-1	CANSLWGRGLWGITEAFF	TGCGCCAACAGCCTGTGGGGCAGGGGGCTGTGGGGGATCACTGAAGCATTCTTT
TRBV28	-	-	TRBJ2-3	CASSLPPTADRAGGITQYF	TGTGCCAGCAGTTTGCCCCCCACCGCGGACCGGGCAGGGGGGATTACGCAGTATTTT
TRBV29-1	medium-sized	-	TRBJ2-1	CSVVVIGIQPFF	TGCAGCGTGGTTGTCATAGGGATTCAACCGTTCTTC
TRBV20-1	-	-	TRBJ2-7	CSALTAWAGEQYF	TGCAGTGCCCTGACAGCGTGGGCGGGAGAGCAGTACTTC
TRBV5-6	-	-	TRBJ1-2	CASSSGGIYGYTF	TGTGCCAGCAGCTCCGGGGGCATTTATGGCTACACCTTC
TRBV11-3	-	-	TRBJ1-1	CASSLTLNTEAFF	TGTGCCAGCAGCCTCACATTGAACACTGAAGCTTTCTTT
TRBV6-2/TRBV6-3	-	TRBD1	TRBJ2-3	CASKDPGQGITNTQYF	TGTGCCAGCAAAGATCCGGGACAGGGGATCACAAATACGCAGTATTTT
TRBV6-5	few	-	TRBJ2-3	CASSYIDTQYF	TGTGCCAGCAGTTACATAGATACGCAGTATTTT
TRBV13	-	-	TRBJ1-6	CASSLGGRGNSPLHF	TGTGCCAGCAGCTTAGGGGGCCGAGGTAATTCACCCCTCCACTTT
TRBV7-6	large	-	TRBJ2-1	CASSLEGLGEQFF	TGTGCCAGCAGCTTAGAGGGCCTCGGTGAGCAGTTCTTC
TRBV28	-	-	TRBJ1-5	CASSPYCNQPQHF	TGTGCCAGCAGTCCCTATTGCAATCAGCCCCAGCATTTT
TRBV28	few	-	TRBJ2-3	CASSRARGPNTQYF	TGTGCCAGCAGTAGGGCGAGAGGTCCCAATACGCAGTATTTT
TRBV21-1	few	-	TRBJ1-1	CASSNRETGAQNTEAFF	TGTGCCAGCAGCAACCGCGAGACAGGGGCCCAAAACACTGAAGCTTTCTTT
TRBV7-3	-	-	TRBJ2-7	CASSSFSGYEQYF	TGTGCCAGCAGCTCATTTTCCGGGTACGAGCAGTACTTC
TRBV7-9	-	-	TRBJ2-7	CASSPKTQGSYEQYF	TGTGCCAGCAGCCCGAAGACCCAGGGTTCCTACGAGCAGTACTTC
TRBV20-1	few	-	TRBJ2-2	CSGSRMNTGELFF	TGCAGTGGGAGTCGGATGAACACCGGGGAGCTGTTTTTT
TRBV7-9	-	-	TRBJ2-7	CASSPETGEGAYEQYF	TGTGCCAGCAGCCCCGAAACAGGGGAGGGTGCATACGAGCAGTACTTC
TRBV7-2	medium-sized	-	TRBJ2-1	CASSLILRSEQFF	TGTGCCAGCAGCTTAATCCTAAGGAGTGAGCAGTTCTTC
TRBV12-3/TRBV12-4	-	-	TRBJ2-3	CASSLAAQSTDTQYF	TGTGCCAGCAGTTTAGCAGCGCAGTCCACAGATACGCAGTATTTT
TRBV2	-	TRBD2	TRBJ2-7	CASSDPPLAGVYEQYF	TGTGCCAGCAGTGACCCCCCCCTAGCGGGAGTCTACGAGCAGTACTTC
TRBV29-1	medium-sized	-	TRBJ2-3	CSAYGRDTQYF	TGCAGCGCCTACGGGCGAGATACGCAGTATTTT
TRBV15	few	-	TRBJ1-3	CATSRVTTSGNTIYF	TGTGCCACCAGCAGAGTCACCACCTCTGGAAACACCATATATTTT
TRBV12-3/TRBV12-4	medium-sized	-	TRBJ2-6	CASSPGVSGANVLTF	TGTGCCAGCAGTCCCGGGGTCTCTGGGGCCAACGTCCTGACTTTC